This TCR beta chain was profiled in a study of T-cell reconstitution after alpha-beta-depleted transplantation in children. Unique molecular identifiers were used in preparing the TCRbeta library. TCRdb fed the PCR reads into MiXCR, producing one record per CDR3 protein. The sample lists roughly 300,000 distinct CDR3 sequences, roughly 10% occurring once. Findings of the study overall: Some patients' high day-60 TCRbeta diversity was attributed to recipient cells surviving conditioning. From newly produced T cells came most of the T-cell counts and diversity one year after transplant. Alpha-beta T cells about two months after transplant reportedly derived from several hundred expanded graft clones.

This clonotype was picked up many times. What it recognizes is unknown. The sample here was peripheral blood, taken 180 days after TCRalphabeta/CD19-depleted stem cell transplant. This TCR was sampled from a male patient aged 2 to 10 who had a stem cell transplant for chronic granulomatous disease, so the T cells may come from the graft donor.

The CDR3: CASSLMGYNEQFF. In DNA form, the CDR3 reads TGTGCCAGCAGCTTAATGGGTTACAATGAGCAGTTCTTC. The rearrangement uses TRBV11-2 and TRBJ2-1; D remains ambiguous. The CDR3 spans 13 residues. CDR1 and CDR2 (germline): SGHAT, FQNNGV. Between the trimmed V and J ends, which lost 2 bases and 4 bases, there was a span of 6 bases.